Below, one T cell receptor (beta chain) is given with its context. The data belong to a study of control samples from healthy donors and cancer patients. Germline V gives CDR1 SGHTA, CDR2 FQGNSA. V was cut by 1 base and J by 4 bases, with 8 bases left in between. The CDR3 length is 13 residues. Sequenced by immunoSEQ multiplex PCR; TCRdb stores in-frame clones only, minus some. The sample carries approximately 100,000 clones, around 90% recorded once. The receptor comes from a human donor in good health. The donor label of this sample is uncertain. Sequencing used blood. The chain combines TRBV7-2 with TRBJ2-7; D gene ambiguous. The chain's CDR3 is CASSLERFYEQYF. The CDR3 nucleotides are TGTGCCAGCAGCTTAGAAAGGTTTTACGAGCAGTACTTC.